This entry lists 28 T cell receptor beta chains sequenced from one sample in a study of CD8+ T cells in alopecia areata. Reverse transcription of extracted RNA yielded cDNA, which provided the sequencing template. Method: immunoSEQ multiplex PCR; TCRdb's copy keeps in-frame clones and lacks some. In total the sample includes more than 250,000 clones, none of them seen once. CD4, CD8alpha, NKG2D, NKG2ACE and other markers were used to sort pooled cutaneous lymph node cells. Source material: CD4+ T cells sorted from a lymph node. The source is a C3H/HeJ mouse with alopecia areata. This strain's MHC haplotype is H2-k.

This clone was picked up a small number of times. Genes here carry mouse names. The CDR3 extends 4 residues past the end of the read, so its final part is completed from the germline J gene. The chain uses TRBV1 and TRBJ2-7; 9 nucleotides line up with TRBD1. The CDR3 is 13 residues long. Germline V gene sequence: CDR1 NSQYPW, CDR2 LRSPGD (reference sequence). The sequenced CDR3 bases are TGCACCTGGCCCCGGGACAGGGAGTAT. Protein product: CTWPRDREY. The whole CDR3 reads CTWPRDREYEQYF.

This clone was seen many times. Germline and genes: mouse. The CDR3 goes on 4 residues after the read ends, and that part is filled in from the germline J gene. The chain couples TRBV13-1 to TRBJ2-1; the match to TRBD1 covers 8 bases. CDR1 is NSHNY, CDR2 SYGAGN, per germline. The trim removed 3 bases at V and 2 bases at J, leaving 4 bases unmatched. This CDR3 spans 15 amino acids. CDR3 in amino acids: CASSGYRGDYAEQFF. The DNA read from the CDR3 is TGTGCCAGCAGTGGCTACAGGGGGGACTATGCT.

As for this clone: Gene names are mouse gene names. The read gets to within 4 residues of the CDR3 end, and the germline J gene fills in the rest. The chain has TRBV1 and TRBJ1-2, with D possibly matching TRBD1 (6 bases). V was cut by 1 base and J by 4 bases, with 13 bases left in between. From germline, CDR1 is NSQYPW and CDR2 LRSPGD (reference sequence). The CDR3 has 15 residues. The DNA read from the CDR3 is TGCACCTGCAGTGCAGGTGGGGGGCAAGGCTCC. Its protein is CTCSAGGGQGS. The whole CDR3 sequence reads CTCSAGGGQGSDYTF.

Worth noting for this clone: Genes here carry mouse names. The DNA ends 4 residues before the CDR3 does, and the rest of the CDR3 is filled in from the germline J gene. This chain uses TRBV13-1 with TRBJ1-1; tentative D call: TRBD1 (5 bases). The CDR3 is made up of 12 amino acids. CDR1 NSHNY and CDR2 SYGAGN come from the germline V gene. The CDR3 here is CASSPPGQEVFF. CDR3 bases read: TGTGCCAGCAGTCCCCCCGGACAA.

Comments on this clone: Gene names are mouse gene names. The read terminates 4 residues before the CDR3 end, so the remaining end is supplied by the germline J gene. V and J are TRBV5 and TRBJ2-1; TRBD2 matches at 12 bases. CDR1 and CDR2 from the germline V gene are LGHNA and YNLKQL (reference sequence). Trimming took 5 bases from V and 5 from J; bases not matched to a gene: 1. The CDR3 totals 14 residues. The CDR3 protein is CASSRTGGDAEQFF. CDR3 DNA, as far as it was read: TGTGCCAGCAGCAGGACTGGGGGGGATGCT.

This clone was recorded a few times. Gene names denote mouse genes. The sequenced fragment ends 4 residues before the CDR3 boundary, so the rest is inferred from the germline J gene. The chain has TRBV5 and TRBJ2-3; 9 bases match TRBD2. After removal of 1 base from V and 0 bases from J, the junction contained 5 bases not matched to a gene. Germline loops: CDR1 LGHNA, CDR2 YNLKQL (reference sequence). This CDR3 region has 17 residues. The CDR3 bases that were read are TGTGCCAGCAGCCAAGCCGGGACTGGGACTAGTGCAGAA. It yields the protein CASSQAGTGTSAE. The entire CDR3 protein reads CASSQAGTGTSAETLYF.

A word on this clone: These gene names are mouse names. From the germline J gene comes the end of the CDR3, since the read stops 4 residues before it. Other DNA sequences in the same sample also yield this CDR3. V is TRBV19 and J is TRBJ1-2; 9 bases align to TRBD1. V shed 5 bases, J shed 3 bases, and the junction held 5 bases outside the gene matches. The V gene's germline CDR1 is FNHDT and CDR2 SITEND (reference sequence). This CDR3 spans 14 amino acids. CDR3 sequence reads: CASRDRGRDSDYTF. CDR3 DNA, as far as it was read: TGTGCCAGCAGGGACAGGGGAAGGGACTCC.

Comments on this clone: The gene names here belong to mouse. The read finishes 4 residues shy of the CDR3 end, and the germline J gene is used to complete it. The chain employs TRBV5 and TRBJ2-3; TRBD2 aligns across 8 bases. Looked up from germline, CDR1 is LGHNA and CDR2 is YNLKQL (reference sequence). V shed 2 bases, J shed 1 base, and the junction held 2 bases outside the gene matches. There are 15 residues in the CDR3. The sequenced part of the CDR3 DNA is TGTGCCAGCAGCCAACTACTGGGGGGTGCAGAA. Protein product: CASSQLLGGAE. The whole CDR3 protein is CASSQLLGGAETLYF.

This clone was found a few times. Gene names denote mouse genes. The CDR3 end lies 4 residues beyond the end of the read and is filled in from the germline J gene. The chain carries TRBV13-3 and TRBJ2-2; a weak D match, TRBD1 (5 bases). Deletions cut 3 bases from V and 0 bases from J, with 9 bases between. Germline V CDR1 and CDR2: NNHDY, SYVADS. This CDR3 comprises 15 residues. CDR3 bases read: TGTGCCAGCAGTGTGGCAGGGACAAACACCGGG. Its protein product is CASSVAGTNTG. The full CDR3 is CASSVAGTNTGQLYF.

As to this clone: Gene names refer to mouse genes. From the germline J gene comes the end of the CDR3, since the read stops 4 residues before it. The rearrangement joins TRBV1 to TRBJ2-1, with TRBD2 matching 9 bases. The CDR3 loop spans 16 amino acids. V lost 0 bases, J lost 3 bases, and 3 bases stayed unmatched. CDR1 NSQYPW and CDR2 LRSPGD come from the germline V gene (reference sequence). The CDR3 sequence is CTCSADRTGVYAEQFF. The part of the CDR3 DNA that was read is TGCACCTGCAGTGCAGATAGGACTGGGGTCTATGCT.

Many counts were recorded for this clone. These gene names are mouse names. The read halts 4 residues ahead of the CDR3 end, with the missing end drawn from the germline J gene. The sample carries other DNA sequences with the same CDR3. The rearrangement uses TRBV17 and TRBJ2-2, with 9 positions matching TRBD1. The V segment lost 1 base and the J segment 0 bases; nucleotides outside the gene matches: 3. Germline V gene lookup returns CDR1 MNHDT and CDR2 YYDKIL. The length of the CDR3 is 17 residues. This chain's CDR3 is CASSRGTGAANTGQLYF. The CDR3 bases that were read are TGTGCTAGCAGTAGAGGGACAGGGGCAGCAAACACCGGG.

Comment on this clone: All gene names here are mouse names. The read terminates 3 residues ahead of where the CDR3 ends, so the germline J gene completes it. The chain uses TRBV13-3 and TRBJ1-6; D is unresolved. TRBJ1-6 is given ORF status, its function remaining uncertain. Germline V gene sequence: CDR1 NNHDY, CDR2 SYVADS. The CDR3 spans 15 residues. The germline V and J ends were trimmed by 3 bases and 0 bases, with 7 bases remaining between them. CDR3 DNA, as far as it was read: TGTGCCAGCAGTGTCCAAAATTCCTATAATTCGCCC. It specifies CASSVQNSYNSP. The whole CDR3 is CASSVQNSYNSPLYF.

For this clone: Gene names follow the mouse nomenclature. The read finishes 4 residues shy of the CDR3 end, and the germline J gene is used to complete it. This chain uses TRBV19 with TRBJ2-1; TRBD1 matches at 7 bases. Per germline, CDR1 FNHDT and CDR2 SITEND (reference sequence). With V trimmed by 5 bases and J by 3 bases, 5 bases remained unmatched. The CDR3 extends over 14 amino acids. The CDR3 bases that were read are TGTGCCAGCAGCGGGGACAGCTTCTATGCT. It specifies CASSGDSFYA. The whole CDR3 protein is CASSGDSFYAEQFF.

Concerning this clone: Each gene name is a mouse one. Sequencing ends 4 residues short of the CDR3 end; the germline J gene provides the rest. Other DNA sequences from this sample encode an identical CDR3 as well. The chain recombines TRBV1 with TRBJ2-7; 8 bases are shared with TRBD2. The CDR3 is made up of 14 amino acids. Trimming took 3 bases from V and 1 from J; bases not matched to a gene: 2. The germline gives CDR1 NSQYPW, CDR2 LRSPGD (reference sequence). CDR3 in amino acids: CTCSAAGGSYEQYF. The CDR3 bases that were read are TGCACCTGCAGTGCTGCTGGGGGGTCCTAT.

This clone was seen more than once but under ten times. Gene names are mouse gene names. The CDR3 end is not reached by the read, which stops 4 residues before it; the germline J gene fills it in. At the DNA level, this CDR3 is encoded by other sequences in the same sample as well. The chain carries TRBV13-2 and TRBJ2-5; 10 bases line up with TRBD2. Germline V CDR1 and CDR2: NNHNN, SYGAGS (reference sequence). The length of the CDR3 is 16 residues. V trimming: 1 base; J trimming: 0 bases; junction bases outside the gene matches: 2. Incomplete CDR3 DNA: TGTGCCAGCGGTGATAACTGGGGGGGAAACCAAGAC. Protein sequence: CASGDNWGGNQD. The CDR3 in its entirety is CASGDNWGGNQDTQYF.

This clone was recorded a few times. Gene names are mouse gene names. The read terminates 3 residues before the CDR3 end, so the remaining end is supplied by the germline J gene. The V gene is TRBV19, the J gene TRBJ1-6, with D unresolved. TRBJ1-6 is placed among ORFs of uncertain function. Deletions cut 2 bases from V and 0 bases from J, with 9 bases between. The CDR3 is 16 amino acids. Germline V lookup: CDR1 FNHDT, CDR2 SITEND (reference sequence). CDR3 region: CASSISANSYNSPLYF. CDR3 DNA (partial): TGTGCCAGCAGTATCTCAGCTAATTCCTATAATTCGCCC.

The sample holds many counts of this clone. Genes and germline are mouse. The read terminates 4 residues before the CDR3 end, so the remaining end is supplied by the germline J gene. The chain couples TRBV17 to TRBJ2-2, with 7 positions matching TRBD1. Germline V gene sequence: CDR1 MNHDT, CDR2 YYDKIL. The CDR3 totals 15 residues. The trim removed 8 bases at V and 0 bases at J, leaving 6 bases unmatched. The CDR3: CASPRQGTNTGQLYF. CDR3 bases read: TGTGCTAGCCCTCGACAGGGAACAAACACCGGG.

Details on this clone: Mouse germline and gene names are used. The observed sequence ends 4 residues before the CDR3 terminus, with the missing tail filled in from the germline J gene. J is TRBJ2-7 and V is TRBV19, with D unclear. Deletions cut 0 bases from V and 0 bases from J, with 10 bases between. Germline CDR1 is FNHDT and CDR2 is SITEND (reference sequence). The CDR3 loop spans 15 amino acids. CDR3 sequence: CASSIASASSYEQYF. The covered CDR3 bases are TGTGCCAGCAGTATAGCTTCAGCTAGCTCCTAT.

The table lists this clone with many counts. The germline and genes are mouse ones. Read sequence stops 4 residues before the CDR3 end, and the germline J gene provides the missing end. The same CDR3 arises from other DNA sequences in this sample as well. This sequence joins TRBV1 and TRBJ1-2, with D unresolved. Per the germline V gene, CDR1 is NSQYPW and CDR2 is LRSPGD (reference sequence). Trimming shortened V by 1 base and J by 2 bases, and 5 bases separated the two germline ends. The CDR3 length is 13 residues. CDR3 sequence reads: CTCSAGVNSDYTF. The CDR3 DNA, read in part, is TGCACCTGCAGTGCAGGGGTGAACTCC.

As regards this clone: Possible read error: a much larger clone is one base away. These gene names are mouse names. Read sequence stops 4 residues before the CDR3 end, and the germline J gene provides the missing end. J is TRBJ2-7 and V is TRBV19; 7 bases are a match to TRBD1. This CDR3 has 12 residues. V lost 4 bases, J lost 3 bases, and 1 base stayed unmatched. Germline lookup yields CDR1 FNHDT and CDR2 SITEND (reference sequence). CDR3 bases read: TGTGCCAGCAGTGGGACAGTCTAT. Translated, it gives CASSGTVY. In full, the CDR3 reads CASSGTVYEQYF.

This clone was seen more than once but under ten times. Gene labels here are mouse ones. The read ends 4 residues early relative to the CDR3; the germline J gene fills the gap. Distinct nucleotide sequences in the sample also encode this CDR3. V and J are TRBV19 and TRBJ1-2; 8 bases agree with TRBD1. CDR3 size: 14 residues. Trimming at V came to 2 bases and at J to 2 bases, leaving 2 bases not matched to a gene. From germline, CDR1 is FNHDT and CDR2 SITEND (reference sequence). CDR3: CASSIRGQNSDYTF. The CDR3 bases that were read are TGTGCCAGCAGTATCAGGGGGCAGAACTCC.

This clone was seen only a few times. Gene names follow the mouse nomenclature. Sequencing ends 4 residues short of the CDR3 end; the germline J gene provides the rest. Different DNA sequences within this sample yield the same CDR3. V is TRBV13-1 and J is TRBJ2-5; 9 nucleotides match TRBD2. CDR3 size: 14 residues. Trimming at V came to 3 bases and at J to 3 bases, leaving 2 bases not matched to a gene. Germline values: CDR1 NSHNY, CDR2 SYGAGN. Incomplete CDR3 DNA: TGTGCCAGCAGTGCCCTGGGGGGGCAAGAC. This sequence encodes CASSALGGQD. The entire CDR3 is CASSALGGQDTQYF.

This clone has a count of ten or more. Each gene name is a mouse one. With the read ending 4 residues before the CDR3 end, the germline J gene is used to fill in that end. Other DNA sequences from this sample encode an identical CDR3 as well. The V call is TRBV5, the J call TRBJ2-7, with D tentatively TRBD2 (6 bases). Germline assignment: CDR1 LGHNA and CDR2 YNLKQL (reference sequence). The CDR3 runs 13 residues. The part of the CDR3 DNA that was read is TGTGCCAGCAGCCAAGATGGGGGTTAT. This sequence encodes CASSQDGGY. The whole CDR3 sequence is CASSQDGGYEQYF.

This clone appeared a few times. Germline and genes here are mouse. The read terminates 4 residues ahead of where the CDR3 ends, so the germline J gene completes it. The rearrangement joins TRBV13-3 to TRBJ1-1; TRBD1 is a possible D gene (6 bases). This CDR3 comprises 11 residues. The germline V gene has CDR1 NNHDY and CDR2 SYVADS. CDR3 bases read: TGTGCCAGCGGGGGACAAAAA. It specifies CASGGQK. In full, the CDR3 reads CASGGQKEVFF.

In its sample, this clone was seen a few times. Gene names and germline match the mouse. Read data end 4 residues before the CDR3 end; the end is taken from the germline J gene. V gene TRBV13-1 combines with J gene TRBJ2-4, with D maybe TRBD1 (6 bases). The CDR3 loop spans 15 amino acids. Germline V CDR1 and CDR2: NSHNY, SYGAGN. V lost 3 bases to trimming and J lost 0 bases, with 11 bases between them. The CDR3 reads CASSGGQPSQNTLYF. CDR3 DNA, as far as it was read: TGTGCCAGCAGTGGGGGACAACCTAGTCAAAAC.

Regarding this clone: Mouse gene names apply. The CDR3 goes on 4 residues after the read ends, and that part is filled in from the germline J gene. The J gene is TRBJ2-2, the V gene TRBV13-1; the D gene is possibly TRBD1 (6 bases). This CDR3 has 13 amino acids. V lost 4 bases and J lost 5, with 9 bases in between. Germline CDR1 NSHNY, CDR2 SYGAGN. Partial CDR3 DNA: TGTGCCAGCAGTAGGCAGGGGACCGGG. Translation gives CASSRQGTG. The entire CDR3 is CASSRQGTGQLYF.

This clone was seen a few times. Germline and genes here are mouse. From the germline J gene comes the end of the CDR3, since the read stops 4 residues before it. The rearrangement uses TRBV13-1 and TRBJ2-7, with 11 bases lining up with TRBD2. The CDR3 is made up of 15 amino acids. Germline V lookup: CDR1 NSHNY, CDR2 SYGAGN. The CDR3 region is CASSDPDWGGYEQYF. The CDR3 DNA, read in part, is TGTGCCAGCAGTGATCCCGACTGGGGGGGATAT.

This clone was found a few times. Gene names denote mouse genes. The read gets to within 4 residues of the CDR3 end, and the germline J gene fills in the rest. This sequence joins TRBV13-1 and TRBJ1-2, with 10 positions matching TRBD1. The trim removed 0 bases at V and 4 bases at J, leaving 3 bases unmatched. Germline V gives CDR1 NSHNY, CDR2 SYGAGN. The length of the CDR3 is 15 residues. Here the CDR3 reads CASSDEGTGVSDYTF. The part of the CDR3 DNA that was read is TGTGCCAGCAGTGATGAGGGGACAGGGGTCTCC.